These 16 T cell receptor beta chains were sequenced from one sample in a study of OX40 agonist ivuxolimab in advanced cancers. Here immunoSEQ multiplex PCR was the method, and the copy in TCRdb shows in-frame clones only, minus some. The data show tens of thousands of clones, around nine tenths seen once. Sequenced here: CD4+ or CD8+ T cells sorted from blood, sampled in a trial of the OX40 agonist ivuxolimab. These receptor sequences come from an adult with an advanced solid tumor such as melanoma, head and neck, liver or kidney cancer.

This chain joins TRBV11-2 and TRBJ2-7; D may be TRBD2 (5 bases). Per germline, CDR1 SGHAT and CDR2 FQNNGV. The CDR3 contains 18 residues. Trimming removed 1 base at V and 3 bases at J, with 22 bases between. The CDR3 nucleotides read TGTGCCAGCAGCTTAGCGATTGACACCGGTGTGAGGGTCTACGAGCAGTACTTC. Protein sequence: CASSLAIDTGVRVYEQYF. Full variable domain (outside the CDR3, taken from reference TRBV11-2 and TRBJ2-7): EAGVAQSPRYKIIEKRQSVAFWCNPISGHATLYWYQQILGQGPKLLIQFQNNGVVDDSQLPKDRFSAERLKGVDSTLKIQPAKLEDSAVYLCASSLAIDTGVRVYEQYFGPGTRLTVT.

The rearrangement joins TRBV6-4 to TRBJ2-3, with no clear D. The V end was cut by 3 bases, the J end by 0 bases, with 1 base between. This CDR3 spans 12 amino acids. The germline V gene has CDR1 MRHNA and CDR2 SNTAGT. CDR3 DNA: TGTGCCAGCAGTGATAGCACAGATACGCAGTATTTT. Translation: CASSDSTDTQYF.

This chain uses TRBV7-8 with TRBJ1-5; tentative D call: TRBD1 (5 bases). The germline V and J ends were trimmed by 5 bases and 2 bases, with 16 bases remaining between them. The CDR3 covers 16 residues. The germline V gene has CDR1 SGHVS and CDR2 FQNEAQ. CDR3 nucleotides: TGTGCCAGCAGCACAAGAGGGGATGGGGGCAATCAGCCCCAGCATTTT. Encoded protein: CASSTRGDGGNQPQHF.

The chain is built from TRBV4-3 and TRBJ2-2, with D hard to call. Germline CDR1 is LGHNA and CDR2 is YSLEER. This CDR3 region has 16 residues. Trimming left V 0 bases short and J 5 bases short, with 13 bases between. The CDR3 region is CASSQDRVLRTGELFF. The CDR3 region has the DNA TGCGCCAGCAGCCAAGATAGGGTTTTACGGACCGGGGAGCTGTTTTTT.

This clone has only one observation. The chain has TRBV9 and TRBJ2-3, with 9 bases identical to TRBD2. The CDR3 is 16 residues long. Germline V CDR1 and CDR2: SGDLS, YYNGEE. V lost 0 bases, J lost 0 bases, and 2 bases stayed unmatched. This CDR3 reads CASSVALAGSTDTQYF. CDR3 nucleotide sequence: TGTGCCAGCAGCGTAGCTCTAGCGGGGAGCACAGATACGCAGTATTTT.

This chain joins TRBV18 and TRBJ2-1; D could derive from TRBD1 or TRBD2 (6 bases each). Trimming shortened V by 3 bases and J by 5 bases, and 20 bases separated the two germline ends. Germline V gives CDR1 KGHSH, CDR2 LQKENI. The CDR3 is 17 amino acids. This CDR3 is CASSPAGQYRLHNEQFF. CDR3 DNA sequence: TGTGCCAGCTCACCTGCGGGACAATATCGACTACACAATGAGCAGTTCTTC.

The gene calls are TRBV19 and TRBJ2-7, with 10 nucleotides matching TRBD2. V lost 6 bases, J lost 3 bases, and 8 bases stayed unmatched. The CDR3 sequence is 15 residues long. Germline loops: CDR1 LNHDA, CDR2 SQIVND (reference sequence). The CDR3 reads CASRELAGPYYEQYF. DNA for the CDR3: TGTGCCAGTAGGGAACTAGCGGGACCTTACTACGAGCAGTACTTC.

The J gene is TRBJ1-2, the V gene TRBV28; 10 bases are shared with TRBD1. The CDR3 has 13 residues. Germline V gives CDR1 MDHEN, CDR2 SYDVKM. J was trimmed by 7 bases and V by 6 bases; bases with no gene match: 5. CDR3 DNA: TGTGCCAGCAGACTGGGGACAGGGGTTGGCTACACCTTC. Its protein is CASRLGTGVGYTF.

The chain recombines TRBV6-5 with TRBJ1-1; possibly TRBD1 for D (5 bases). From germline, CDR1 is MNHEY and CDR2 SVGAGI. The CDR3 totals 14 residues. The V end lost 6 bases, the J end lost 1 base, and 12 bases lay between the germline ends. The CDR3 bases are TGTGCCAGCAGCGAAACTGACAGGAACACTGAAGCTTTCTTT. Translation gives CASSETDRNTEAFF.

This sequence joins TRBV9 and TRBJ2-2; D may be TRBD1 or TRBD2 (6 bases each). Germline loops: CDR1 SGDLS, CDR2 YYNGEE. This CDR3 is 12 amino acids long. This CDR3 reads CASGGWTGELFF. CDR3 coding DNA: TGTGCGTCCGGGGGCTGGACCGGGGAGCTGTTTTTT.

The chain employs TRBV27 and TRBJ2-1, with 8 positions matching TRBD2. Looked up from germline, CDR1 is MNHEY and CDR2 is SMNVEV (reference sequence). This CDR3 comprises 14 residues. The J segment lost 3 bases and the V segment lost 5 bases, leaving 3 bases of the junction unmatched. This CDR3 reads CASSGGRNYNEQFF. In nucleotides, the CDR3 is TGTGCCAGCAGTGGCGGGAGGAACTACAATGAGCAGTTCTTC.

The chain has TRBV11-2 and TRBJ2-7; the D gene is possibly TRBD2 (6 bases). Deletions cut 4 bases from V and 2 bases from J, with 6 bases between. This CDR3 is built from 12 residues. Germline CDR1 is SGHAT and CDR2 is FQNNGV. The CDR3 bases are TGTGCCAGCAGCTCGGGGGCCTACGAGCAGTACTTC. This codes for CASSSGAYEQYF. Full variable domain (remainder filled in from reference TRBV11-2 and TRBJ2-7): EAGVAQSPRYKIIEKRQSVAFWCNPISGHATLYWYQQILGQGPKLLIQFQNNGVVDDSQLPKDRFSAERLKGVDSTLKIQPAKLEDSAVYLCASSSGAYEQYFGPGTRLTVT.

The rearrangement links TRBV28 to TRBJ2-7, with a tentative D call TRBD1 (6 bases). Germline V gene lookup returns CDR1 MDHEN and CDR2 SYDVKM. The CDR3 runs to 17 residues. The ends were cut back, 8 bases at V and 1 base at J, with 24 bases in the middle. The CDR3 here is CASAPGQTKPVSYEQYF. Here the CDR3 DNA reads TGTGCCAGCGCCCCAGGACAGACCAAGCCGGTATCCTACGAGCAGTACTTC. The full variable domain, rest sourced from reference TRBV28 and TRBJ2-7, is DVKVTQSSRYLVKRTGEKVFLECVQDMDHENMFWYRQDPGLGLRLIYFSYDVKMKEKGDIPEGYSVSREKKERFSLILESASTNQTSMYLCASAPGQTKPVSYEQYFGPGTRLTVT.

The CDR3 DNA follows: TGTGCCAGCAGCAAAGCGCGGCAGAACACCGGGGAGCTGTTTTTT. This gives the protein CASSKARQNTGELFF. The chain employs TRBV21-1 and TRBJ2-2; the table's TRBD2 call for D was not verified on the DNA. TRBV21-1 is recorded as a pseudogene. The CDR3 spans 15 residues.

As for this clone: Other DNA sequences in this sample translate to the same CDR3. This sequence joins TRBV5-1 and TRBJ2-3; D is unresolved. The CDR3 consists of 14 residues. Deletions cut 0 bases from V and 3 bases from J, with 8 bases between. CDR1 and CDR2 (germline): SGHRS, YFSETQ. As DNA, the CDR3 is TGCGCCAGCAGCTTGGGAGACCCGACAGATACGCAGTATTTT. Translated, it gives CASSLGDPTDTQYF.

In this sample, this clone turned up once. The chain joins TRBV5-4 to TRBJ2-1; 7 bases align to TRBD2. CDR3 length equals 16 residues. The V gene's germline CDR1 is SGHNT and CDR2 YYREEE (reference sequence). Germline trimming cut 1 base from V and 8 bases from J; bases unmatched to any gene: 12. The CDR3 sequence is CASSLSLAEPMDEQFF. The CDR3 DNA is TGTGCCAGCAGCTTGAGTCTAGCGGAACCTATGGATGAGCAGTTCTTC.